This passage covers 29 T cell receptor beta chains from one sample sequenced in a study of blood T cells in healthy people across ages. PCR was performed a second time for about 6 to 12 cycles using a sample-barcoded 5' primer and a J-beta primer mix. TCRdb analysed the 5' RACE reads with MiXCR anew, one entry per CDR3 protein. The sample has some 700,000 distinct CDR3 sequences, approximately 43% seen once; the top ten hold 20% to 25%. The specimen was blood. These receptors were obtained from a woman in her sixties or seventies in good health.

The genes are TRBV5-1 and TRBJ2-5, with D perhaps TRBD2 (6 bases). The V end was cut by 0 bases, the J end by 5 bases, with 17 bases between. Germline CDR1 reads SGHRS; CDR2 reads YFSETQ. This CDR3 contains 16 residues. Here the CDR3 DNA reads TGCGCCAGCAGCTTGGGAGGGCGAACCAGCGGGGAGACCCAGTACTTC. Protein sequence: CASSLGGRTSGETQYF. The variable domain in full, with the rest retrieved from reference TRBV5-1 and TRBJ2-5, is KAGVTQTPRYLIKTRGQQVTLSCSPISGHRSVSWYQQTPGQGLQFLFEYFSETQRNKGNFPGRFSGRQFSNSRSEMNVSTLELGDSALYLCASSLGGRTSGETQYFGPGTRLLVL.

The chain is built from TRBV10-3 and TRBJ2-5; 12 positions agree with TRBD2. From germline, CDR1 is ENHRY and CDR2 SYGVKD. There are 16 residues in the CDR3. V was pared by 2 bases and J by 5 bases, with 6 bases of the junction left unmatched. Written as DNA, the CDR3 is TGTGCCATCAGTGAGAGGGCTAGCGGGGGGGCGGAGACCCAGTACTTC. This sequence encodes CAISERASGGAETQYF.

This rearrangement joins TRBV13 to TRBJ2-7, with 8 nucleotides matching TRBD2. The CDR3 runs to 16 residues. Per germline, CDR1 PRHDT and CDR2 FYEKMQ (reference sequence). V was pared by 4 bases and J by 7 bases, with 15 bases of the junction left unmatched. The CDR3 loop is CASSYAGGLSYNEQYF. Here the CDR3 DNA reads TGTGCCAGCAGCTACGCGGGAGGCCTCTCCTACAATGAGCAGTACTTC.

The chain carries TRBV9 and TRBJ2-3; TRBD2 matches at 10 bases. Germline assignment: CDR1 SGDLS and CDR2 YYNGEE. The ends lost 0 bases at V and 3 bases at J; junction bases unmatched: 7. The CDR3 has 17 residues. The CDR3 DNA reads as TGTGCCAGCAGCGTAGGAGTAGCGGGGGGTATGACAGATACGCAGTATTTT. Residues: CASSVGVAGGMTDTQYF.

CDR3 residues: CASNPGQGAAETQYF. CDR3 nucleotides: TGTGCCAGCAACCCGGGACAGGGGGCTGCGGAGACCCAGTACTTC. The rearrangement uses TRBV6-1 and TRBJ2-5, with 12 bases that match TRBD1. Germline CDR1 and CDR2: MNHNS and SASEGT. V lost 7 bases to trimming and J lost 5 bases; unmatched junction nucleotides: 8. The CDR3 totals 15 residues.

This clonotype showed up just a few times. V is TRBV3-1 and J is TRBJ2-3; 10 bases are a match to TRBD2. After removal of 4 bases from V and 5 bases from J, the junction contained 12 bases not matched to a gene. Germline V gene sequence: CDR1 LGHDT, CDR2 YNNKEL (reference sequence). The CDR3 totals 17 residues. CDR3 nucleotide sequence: TGTGCCAGCAGCCCCTACGGACTAGCGGTGGCGGTAGATACGCAGTATTTT. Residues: CASSPYGLAVAVDTQYF.

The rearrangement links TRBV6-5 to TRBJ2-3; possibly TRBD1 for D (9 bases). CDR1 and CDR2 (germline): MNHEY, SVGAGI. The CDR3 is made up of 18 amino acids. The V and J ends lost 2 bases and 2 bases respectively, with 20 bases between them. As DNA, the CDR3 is TGTGCCAGCAGTTACGGGGCGGGGGGACAGGGCCTCACAGATACGCAGTATTTT. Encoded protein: CASSYGAGGQGLTDTQYF.

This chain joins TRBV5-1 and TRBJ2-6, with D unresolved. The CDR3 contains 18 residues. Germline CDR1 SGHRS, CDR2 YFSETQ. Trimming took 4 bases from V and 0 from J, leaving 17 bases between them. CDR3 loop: CASSRENSLLSGANVLTF. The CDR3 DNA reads TGCGCCAGCAGCCGCGAAAACAGCCTTCTCTCTGGGGCCAACGTCCTGACTTTC.

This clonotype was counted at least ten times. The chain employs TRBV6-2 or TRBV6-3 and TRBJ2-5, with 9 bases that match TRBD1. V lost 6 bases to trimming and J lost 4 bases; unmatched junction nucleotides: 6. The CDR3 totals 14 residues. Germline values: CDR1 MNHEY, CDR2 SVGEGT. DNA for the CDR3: TGTGCCAGCAGGTGGGACAGGGCTAGAGAGACCCAGTACTTC. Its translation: CASRWDRARETQYF.

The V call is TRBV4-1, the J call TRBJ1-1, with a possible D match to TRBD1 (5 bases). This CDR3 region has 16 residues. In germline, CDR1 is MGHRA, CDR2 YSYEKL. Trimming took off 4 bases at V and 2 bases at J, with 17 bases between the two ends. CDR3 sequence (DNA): TGCGCCAGCAGCCTCGGAGGGACCGTAGTTAACACTGAAGCTTTCTTT. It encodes CASSLGGTVVNTEAFF.

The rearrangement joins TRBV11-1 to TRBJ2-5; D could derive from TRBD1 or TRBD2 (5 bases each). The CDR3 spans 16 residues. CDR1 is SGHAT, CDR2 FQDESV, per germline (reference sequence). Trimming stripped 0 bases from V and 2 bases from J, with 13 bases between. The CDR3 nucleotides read TGTGCCAGCAGCTTAGCGAGGGGACGACTTCAAGAGACCCAGTACTTC. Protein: CASSLARGRLQETQYF.

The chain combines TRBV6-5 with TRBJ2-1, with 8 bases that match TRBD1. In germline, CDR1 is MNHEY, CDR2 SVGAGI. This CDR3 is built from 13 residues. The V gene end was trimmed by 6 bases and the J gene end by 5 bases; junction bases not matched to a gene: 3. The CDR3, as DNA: TGTGCCAGCAGGGGACAGGTAGACAATGAGCAGTTCTTC. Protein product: CASRGQVDNEQFF.

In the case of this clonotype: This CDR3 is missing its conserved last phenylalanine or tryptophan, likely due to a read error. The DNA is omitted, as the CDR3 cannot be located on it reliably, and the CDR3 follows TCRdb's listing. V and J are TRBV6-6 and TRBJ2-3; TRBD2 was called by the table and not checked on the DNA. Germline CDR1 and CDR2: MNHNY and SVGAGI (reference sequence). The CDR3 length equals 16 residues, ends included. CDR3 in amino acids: CASSYSRGGGSDTPYV.

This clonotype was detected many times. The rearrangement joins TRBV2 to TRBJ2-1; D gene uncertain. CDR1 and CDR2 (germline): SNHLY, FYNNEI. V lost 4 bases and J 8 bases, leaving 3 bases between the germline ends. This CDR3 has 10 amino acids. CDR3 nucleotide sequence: TGTGCCAGCAGTGGCTATGAGCAGTTCTTC. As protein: CASSGYEQFF.

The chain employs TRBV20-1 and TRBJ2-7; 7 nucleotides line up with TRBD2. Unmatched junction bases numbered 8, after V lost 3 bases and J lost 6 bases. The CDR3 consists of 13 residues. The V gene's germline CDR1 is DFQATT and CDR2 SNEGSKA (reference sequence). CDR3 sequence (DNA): TGCAGTGCTAGCAGACTAGCACCCTCCGAGCAGTACTTC. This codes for CSASRLAPSEQYF.

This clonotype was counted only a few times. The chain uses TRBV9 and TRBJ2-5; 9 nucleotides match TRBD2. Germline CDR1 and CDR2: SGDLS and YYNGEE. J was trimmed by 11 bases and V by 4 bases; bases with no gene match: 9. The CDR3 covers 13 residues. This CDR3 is CASSFGLAQEQYF. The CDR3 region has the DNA TGTGCCAGCAGCTTCGGACTAGCGCAAGAGCAGTACTTC. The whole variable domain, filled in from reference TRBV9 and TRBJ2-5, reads DSGVTQTPKHLITATGQRVTLRCSPRSGDLSVYWYQQSLDQGLQFLIQYYNGEERAKGNILERFSAQQFPDLHSELNLSSLELGDSALYFCASSFGLAQEQYFGPGTRLLVL.

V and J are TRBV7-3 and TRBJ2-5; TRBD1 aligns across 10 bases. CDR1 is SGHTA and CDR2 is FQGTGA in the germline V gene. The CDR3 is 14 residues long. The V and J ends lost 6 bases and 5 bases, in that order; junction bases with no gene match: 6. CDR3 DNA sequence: TGTGCCAGCAGTTGGGACAGGGGCTCGGAGACCCAGTACTTC. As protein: CASSWDRGSETQYF.

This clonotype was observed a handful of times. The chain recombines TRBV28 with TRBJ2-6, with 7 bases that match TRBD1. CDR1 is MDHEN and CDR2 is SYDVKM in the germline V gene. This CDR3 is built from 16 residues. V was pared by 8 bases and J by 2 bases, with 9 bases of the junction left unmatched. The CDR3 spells CASLAVGTAGANVLTF. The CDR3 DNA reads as TGTGCCAGCTTGGCGGTGGGGACAGCTGGGGCCAACGTCCTGACTTTC.

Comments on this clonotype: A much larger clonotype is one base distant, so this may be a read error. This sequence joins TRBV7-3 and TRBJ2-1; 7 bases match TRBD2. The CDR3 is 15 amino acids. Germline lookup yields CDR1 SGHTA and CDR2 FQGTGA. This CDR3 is CVSSSRGEGGNEQFF. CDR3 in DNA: TGTGTCAGCAGTTCACGGGGGGAGGGTGGCAATGAGCAGTTCTTC. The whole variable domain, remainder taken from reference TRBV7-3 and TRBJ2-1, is GAGVSQTPSNKVTEKGKYVELRCDPISGHTALYWYRQSLGQGPEFLIYFQGTGAADDSGLPNDRFFAVRPEGSVSTLKIQRTERGDSAVYLCVSSSRGEGGNEQFFGPGTRLTVL.

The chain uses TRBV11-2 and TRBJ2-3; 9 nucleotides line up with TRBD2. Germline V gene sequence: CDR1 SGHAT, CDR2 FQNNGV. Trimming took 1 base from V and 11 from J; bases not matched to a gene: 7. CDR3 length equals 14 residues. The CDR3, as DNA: TGTGCCAGCAGCTTAGGGACTAGCGAAAATATGCAGTATTTT. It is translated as CASSLGTSENMQYF.

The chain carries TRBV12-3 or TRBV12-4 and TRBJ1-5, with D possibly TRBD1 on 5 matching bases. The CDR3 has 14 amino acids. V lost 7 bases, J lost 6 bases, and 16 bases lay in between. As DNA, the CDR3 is TGTGCCAGCACCACCTTGGGGGGTCGTCAGCCCCAGCATTTT. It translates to CASTTLGGRQPQHF.

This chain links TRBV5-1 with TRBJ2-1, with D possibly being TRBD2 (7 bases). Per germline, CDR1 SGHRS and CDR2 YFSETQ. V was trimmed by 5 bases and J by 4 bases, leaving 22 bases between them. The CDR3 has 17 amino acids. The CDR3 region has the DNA TGCGCCAGCAGTTCCAGCACCGGACTAGGGGGATACAATGAGCAGTTCTTC. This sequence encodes CASSSSTGLGGYNEQFF.

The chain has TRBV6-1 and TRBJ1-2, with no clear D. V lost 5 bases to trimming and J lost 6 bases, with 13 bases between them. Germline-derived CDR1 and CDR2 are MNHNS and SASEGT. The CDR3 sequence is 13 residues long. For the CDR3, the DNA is TGTGCCAGCAGTCCCGAGCCAGATGATGGCTACACCTTC. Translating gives CASSPEPDDGYTF.

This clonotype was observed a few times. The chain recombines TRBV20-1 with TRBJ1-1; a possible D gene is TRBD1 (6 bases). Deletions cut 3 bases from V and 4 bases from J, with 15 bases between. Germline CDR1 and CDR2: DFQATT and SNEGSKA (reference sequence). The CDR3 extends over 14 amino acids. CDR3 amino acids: CSASLTGLGTEAFF. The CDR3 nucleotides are TGCAGTGCTAGTCTCACAGGGTTAGGCACTGAAGCTTTCTTT.

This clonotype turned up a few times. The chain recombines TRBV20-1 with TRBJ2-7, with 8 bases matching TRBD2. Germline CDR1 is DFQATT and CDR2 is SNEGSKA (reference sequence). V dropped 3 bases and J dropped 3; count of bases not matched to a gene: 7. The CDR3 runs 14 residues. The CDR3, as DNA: TGCAGTGCTAGTACCGGGACTAGAAACTACGAGCAGTACTTC. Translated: CSASTGTRNYEQYF.

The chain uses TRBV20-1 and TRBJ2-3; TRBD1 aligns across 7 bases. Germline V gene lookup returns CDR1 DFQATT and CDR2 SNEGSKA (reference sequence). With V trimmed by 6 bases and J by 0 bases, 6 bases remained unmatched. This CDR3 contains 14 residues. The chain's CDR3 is CSAVGTASTDTQYF. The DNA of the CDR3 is TGCAGTGCCGTCGGGACAGCTAGCACAGATACGCAGTATTTT.

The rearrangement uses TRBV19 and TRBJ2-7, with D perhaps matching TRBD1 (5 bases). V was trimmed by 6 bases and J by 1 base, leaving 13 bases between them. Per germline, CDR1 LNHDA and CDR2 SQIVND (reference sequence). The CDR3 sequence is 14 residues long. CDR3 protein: CASSEQDSSYEQYF. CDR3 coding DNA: TGTGCCAGTAGCGAACAAGACAGTTCCTACGAGCAGTACTTC.

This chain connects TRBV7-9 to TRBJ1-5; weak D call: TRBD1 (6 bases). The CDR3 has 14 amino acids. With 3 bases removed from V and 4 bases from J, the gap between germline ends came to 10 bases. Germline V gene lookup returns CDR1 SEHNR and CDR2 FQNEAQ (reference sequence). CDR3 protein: CASSFSQGNQPQHF. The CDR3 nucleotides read TGTGCCAGCAGCTTCAGCCAGGGGAATCAGCCCCAGCATTTT. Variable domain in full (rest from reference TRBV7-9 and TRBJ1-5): DTGVSQNPRHKITKRGQNVTFRCDPISEHNRLYWYRQTLGQGPEFLTYFQNEAQLEKSRLLSDRFSAERPKGSFSTLEIQRTEQGDSAMYLCASSFSQGNQPQHFGDGTRLSIL.

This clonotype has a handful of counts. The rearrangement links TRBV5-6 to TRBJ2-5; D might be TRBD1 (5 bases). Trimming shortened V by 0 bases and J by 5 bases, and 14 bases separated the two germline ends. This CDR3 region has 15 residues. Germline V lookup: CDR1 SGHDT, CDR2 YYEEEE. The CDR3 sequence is CASSLANQGWETQYF. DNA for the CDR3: TGTGCCAGCAGCTTGGCCAATCAGGGATGGGAGACCCAGTACTTC.